The sequence of this T cell receptor (beta chain) was determined in a study of Graves' ophthalmopathy and Graves' hyperthyroidism. Study-wide results and caveats: Using a 13-signature model, the authors split ophthalmopathy from stable hyperthyroidism, with about 90% sensitivity and approximately 78% specificity. Most clonotypes expanded in thyroid above 0.001 frequency were present in blood too.

Enrollment excluded any patients with other autoimmune diseases, uncontrolled infections, pregnancy or lactation. Transcripts of RNA were the source for amplifying TCR beta CDR3 regions. HTBI primers were used in a first-round RT-PCR, which preceded a second-round multiplex PCR. In TCRdb, the multiplex PCR reads were re-called with MiXCR into one record per CDR3 protein. This table holds 45,000 to 60,000 distinct CDR3 sequences, about half found once. This clonotype came up many times. Its antigen is currently unknown. Source material: peripheral blood. The sequence was obtained from an adult woman with Graves' ophthalmopathy.

DNA for the CDR3: TGTGCCAGCAGCCGGGACAGGCGTAGTGAAAAACTGTTTTTT. Amino acid sequence: CASSRDRRSEKLFF. The V and J genes are TRBV5-4 and TRBJ1-4; 8 bases agree with TRBD1. Trimming removed 4 bases from V and 7 bases from J; junction bases left unmatched: 6. There are 14 residues in the CDR3. Per the germline V gene, CDR1 is SGHNT and CDR2 is YYREEE (reference sequence). Filled out from reference TRBV5-4 and TRBJ1-4, the complete variable domain reads ETGVTQSPTHLIKTRGQQVTLRCSSQSGHNTVSWYQQALGQGPQFIFQYYREEENGRGNFPPRFSGLQFPNYSSELNVNALELDDSALYLCASSRDRRSEKLFFGSGTQLSVL.